The entry below describes one TCR beta chain. Then a second PCR, running about 7 to 11 cycles, was carried out with a sample-barcoded 5' primer and a J-beta primer mix. In TCRdb, the 5' RACE reads were re-called with MiXCR into one record per CDR3 protein. The data hold over a million distinct CDR3 sequences, with 45% observed a single time. This sample was included in a study of blood T cells in healthy people across ages. The trim removed 5 bases at V and 11 bases at J, leaving 14 bases unmatched. The CDR3 totals 15 residues. The V gene's germline CDR1 is MNHNY and CDR2 SVGAGI (reference sequence). The receptor was isolated from a woman aged 55-69 years in good health. Sequencing was done on a sample of blood. The rearrangement joins TRBV6-6 to TRBJ2-5, with 10 bases identical to TRBD2. CDR3 coding DNA: TGTGCCAGCAGTAACCCAGCGGGAGGGCCTAGGGAGCAGTACTTC. Protein: CASSNPAGGPREQYF.